This TCR beta chain is drawn from a study of blood T cell repertoires in COVID-19 (dated by TCRdb to 2018 to 2021). As for the study more broadly: The collaborator samples originated in the United States, Italy and Spain and spanned the acute and convalescent phases of COVID-19. A de-identified subject ID, COVID-19 status, age in years and sex were almost always included in the sample metadata. The repertoires were released in a freely available public database intended as a resource for research on the immune response to SARS-CoV-2. The samples were drawn from two sources: the first 160 participants of the ongoing ImmuneRACE study, and 950 to 1,500 subjects contributed by 6 global collaborators. The dataset comprised deeply sampled blood TCRbeta repertoires from subjects exposed to, actively infected with, or recovered from COVID-19. The prospective study material was composed of cDNA or gDNA derived from T cells, B-cell-depleted T cells, or PBMCs. Where available, HLA class I and class II types were obtained from metadata supplied by the sample provider rather than from assay-based typing. Results and caveats for the whole study, not just this receptor: The quantity of clinical and demographic metadata differed by source and by participant and was supplied without curation.

Collaborating institutions collected whole blood in K2EDTA tubes following their own protocols. For TCRbeta analysis, collaborators shipped samples as frozen whole blood, isolated PBMCs, or DNA extracted from either of those sample types. For this clone: It lacks a known antigen. No per-base quality is available; no much larger clone lies one base away.

TCRbeta CDR3 regions were amplified from genomic DNA using the immunoSEQ Assay, a bias-controlled multiplex PCR. In the paper's pipeline: Within the assay, amplification of reference gene primers was used to estimate how many nucleated cells each sample contained. To quantify the absolute abundance of each unique TCRbeta CDR3 rearrangement, sequence reads were collapsed and filtered. Productive Simpson clonality was computed per sample as the square root of Simpson's diversity index over productive rearrangements. The table was pulled from immuneACCESS by TCRdb, which kept in-frame rearrangements only. Such tables lose some clones; where checked, under half of the loss comes from unresolved V genes, and the rest has no known cause. V and J calls and clone size are copied from that table; D and trimming were computed from the DNA. The sample has 200,000 to 250,000 clones on record, under 90% of them singletons. Of the sample, 3% to 4% falls within the top ten clones.

The origin of this receptor is an elderly woman with acute or convalescent COVID-19. Sequenced material: peripheral blood.

The nucleotide sequence is given as TGTGCCATCGCGTTGACAGGGTCGAACACTGAAGCTTTCTTT. It specifies CAIALTGSNTEAFF. The V gene is TRBV10-3 and the J gene is TRBJ1-1; 7 junctional bases match TRBD1. The CDR3 covers 14 residues, taking in both the cysteine and the phenylalanine. Only the CDR3 portion is preserved as DNA: 42 bases, with reading frame beginning at the first base. The germline V and J ends show losses of 8 bases and 1 base respectively, and no gene match explains 7 bases of the junction. Sequences ENHRY (CDR1) and SYGVKD (CDR2) are obtained from the germline V gene.